Reported below is one TCR beta chain. Its matching antigen is unknown. Extraction and reverse transcription of RNA yielded cDNA as the sequencing template. Clones were read by immunoSEQ multiplex PCR, and TCRdb kept only the in-frame ones, dropping some. This table has 180,000 or so clones, over 55% appearing once. The data derive from a study of CD8+ T cells in alopecia areata. Trimming left V 8 bases short and J 2 bases short, with 9 bases between. This CDR3 has 11 amino acids. Germline V gene data show CDR1 as GTSNPN and CDR2 as SVGIG (reference sequence). Lesional scalp tissue (obtained by punch biopsy) and peripheral blood were collected from alopecia areata patients. Study-wide results and limits: The study found TCR sharing across patients less clear than in mice, possibly for HLA reasons. Normal skin contains resident alphabeta T cells, and these are also sequenced in scalp samples. Normal scalp showed lower clonality than lesional scalp, especially alopecia totalis/universalis.

The clonotype comes from a human donor with alopecia areata. This chain joins TRBV30 and TRBJ1-1; a weak D match, TRBD1 (5 bases). Material: CD4+ T cells sorted from blood, obtained at week 0. In DNA form, the CDR3 reads TGTGCCCGAGGGGTAAACACTGAAGCTTTCTTT. Translation: CARGVNTEAFF.